What follows are 13 T cell receptor beta chains derived from one specimen sequenced in a study of T-cell memory formation after mild COVID-19. MiXCR, applied by TCRdb to the 5' RACE reads, yields one record per CDR3 protein. This table has about 430,000 distinct CDR3 sequences, more than 20% appearing once. Specimen: PBMCs or a T cell subset sorted from them (not recorded which). These receptors came from an adult woman who had mild COVID-19 (a few samples of this study predate the infection). Cell type and time point are not known.

This clonotype was counted only a few times. The chain couples TRBV7-6 to TRBJ2-3; 8 nucleotides agree with TRBD2. Losses at the gene ends were 1 base for V and 0 bases for J; bases not matched to a gene: 12. CDR3 length: 19 amino acids. Germline CDR1 SGHVS, CDR2 FNYEAQ. CDR3 amino acids: CASSLESPWASGSTDTQYF. CDR3 DNA: TGTGCCAGCAGCTTAGAGTCCCCCTGGGCTAGCGGGAGCACAGATACGCAGTATTTT.

This clonotype was observed many times. The J gene is TRBJ2-7, the V gene TRBV10-3, with 8 bases aligning to TRBD2. The trim removed 2 bases at V and 4 bases at J, leaving 4 bases unmatched. CDR3 length: 14 amino acids. Germline CDR1 and CDR2: ENHRY and SYGVKD. The CDR3 DNA is TGTGCCATCAGTGAGATAGCTAGCGGGTACGAGCAGTACTTC. It yields the protein CAISEIASGYEQYF.

The chain links TRBV10-3 to TRBJ2-1; D ambiguous. This CDR3 is built from 13 residues. The V gene's germline CDR1 is ENHRY and CDR2 SYGVKD. Between the trimmed V and J ends, which lost 4 bases and 5 bases, there was a span of 9 bases. CDR3 coding DNA: TGTGCCATCAGTGCGGCTTCCCACAATGAGCAGTTCTTC. Its translation is CAISAASHNEQFF.

The rearrangement links TRBV7-2 to TRBJ2-1; perhaps TRBD1 as D (5 bases). The CDR3 extends over 14 amino acids. Trimming stripped 1 base from V and 7 bases from J, with 11 bases between. CDR1 SGHTA and CDR2 FQGNSA come from the germline V gene. CDR3 bases: TGTGCCAGCAGCTTAGGGGGCCAGCTAAATGAGCAGTTCTTC. It translates to CASSLGGQLNEQFF.

The CDR3 bases are TGTGCCATCAGTGAGAGTCTCGGGGGGCCAACAGATACGCAGTATTTT. Translating gives CAISESLGGPTDTQYF. This chain links TRBV10-3 with TRBJ2-3; D may be TRBD2 (7 bases). CDR3 length: 16 residues. The V gene's germline CDR1 is ENHRY and CDR2 SYGVKD. V was pared by 2 bases and J by 3 bases, with 15 bases between.

V usage is TRBV12-3 or TRBV12-4 and J usage is TRBJ1-2; maybe TRBD1 (5 bases). The CDR3 totals 13 residues. Trimming cost V 3 bases and J 7 bases, with 12 bases left between them. The CDR3 loop is CASSFAREAGYTF. The CDR3 bases are TGTGCCAGCAGTTTTGCCAGGGAGGCTGGCTACACCTTC.

This clonotype was picked up a small number of times. The chain has TRBV7-6 and TRBJ2-5; D ambiguous. CDR1 and CDR2 from the germline V gene are SGHVS and FNYEAQ. The CDR3 contains 13 residues. V lost 5 bases, J lost 4 bases, and 11 bases lay in between. The CDR3 coding sequence is TGTGCCAGCAGCCCTACTACTCGAGAGACCCAGTACTTC. Protein product: CASSPTTRETQYF.

The V and J genes are TRBV9 and TRBJ2-6; a possible D gene is TRBD2 (6 bases). This CDR3 contains 18 residues. The germline gives CDR1 SGDLS, CDR2 YYNGEE. The V and J ends lost 2 bases and 0 bases respectively, with 15 bases between them. DNA of the CDR3: TGTGCCAGCAGCGTCTCCCGGGAGTGGGGCTCTGGGGCCAACGTCCTGACTTTC. This translates into CASSVSREWGSGANVLTF.

The CDR3 DNA sequence: TGCAGCGTTTTCCCCGGCACAGATACGCAGTATTTT. Translation: CSVFPGTDTQYF. J is TRBJ2-3 and V is TRBV29-1; D not certain. The germline V and J ends were trimmed by 5 bases and 1 base, with 7 bases remaining between them. The CDR3 extends over 12 amino acids. Germline V gene data show CDR1 as SQVTM and CDR2 as ANQGSEA.

This chain connects TRBV9 to TRBJ2-3; D may be TRBD2 (6 bases). V lost 1 base to trimming and J lost 0 bases, with 9 bases between them. The CDR3 is made up of 15 amino acids. In germline, CDR1 is SGDLS, CDR2 YYNGEE. DNA of the CDR3: TGTGCCAGCAGCGTAAGCGGGTTTAGCACAGATACGCAGTATTTT. Translation: CASSVSGFSTDTQYF.

This clonotype was seen only a few times. The chain has TRBV24-1 and TRBJ2-1, with a weak D call TRBD1 (6 bases). CDR3 length: 15 amino acids. V was trimmed by 3 bases and J by 5 bases, leaving 13 bases between them. Germline V gene sequence: CDR1 KGHDR, CDR2 SFDVKD. The CDR3 coding sequence is TGTGCCACCAGTGATCTGGACAGTTATGACAATGAGCAGTTCTTC. Translating it yields CATSDLDSYDNEQFF.

Only a few counts were recorded for this clonotype. This chain links TRBV24-1 with TRBJ2-2; 7 positions match TRBD1. In germline, CDR1 is KGHDR, CDR2 SFDVKD. With 5 bases clipped from V and 0 bases from J, the junction kept 14 bases outside the gene matches. The CDR3 is 19 amino acids. CDR3 sequence reads: CATSAGTASTTANTGELFF. The DNA of the CDR3 is TGTGCCACCAGTGCGGGGACAGCTTCAACTACGGCGAACACCGGGGAGCTGTTTTTT.

This clonotype showed up just a few times. The rearrangement joins TRBV20-1 to TRBJ1-1, with a tentative D call TRBD1 (6 bases). V was shortened by 6 bases and J by 7 bases, with 18 bases between the two germline ends. CDR1 DFQATT and CDR2 SNEGSKA come from the germline V gene (reference sequence). This CDR3 region has 13 residues. CDR3 sequence reads: CSAGGGQTDEAFF. The CDR3 DNA is TGCAGTGCAGGAGGAGGACAGACGGATGAAGCTTTCTTT.